This T cell receptor (beta chain) was captured in a study of blood T cell repertoires in COVID-19. Across the whole study: T cells, B-cell-depleted T cells, or PBMCs provided the cDNA or gDNA that served as material.

Study processing details: Amplifying reference gene primers gave estimates of nucleated cell counts. This table comes from immunoSEQ multiplex PCR, and its TCRdb copy is limited to in-frame clones, with some not included. V and J calls and clone size are as listed in that table; D and trimming were resolved from the DNA. In the table there are under 200,000 clones, about 85% of which are singletons. CDR1 is LNHDA and CDR2 is SQIVND in the germline V gene (reference sequence). The CDR3 is made up of 13 amino acids. Trimming took 4 bases from V and 7 from J; bases not matched to a gene: 3. This chain connects TRBV19 to TRBJ1-5; 8 bases map to TRBD1. This receptor was obtained from a woman aged 70-85 years with COVID-19, enrolled during active disease. The sample was peripheral blood. The CDR3 region is CASSRQGQQPQHF. The CDR3 bases are TGTGCCAGTAGTAGACAGGGGCAACAGCCCCAGCATTTT. The whole variable domain, filled in from reference TRBV19 and TRBJ1-5, reads DGGITQSPKYLFRKEGQNVTLSCEQNLNHDAMYWYRQDPGQGLRLIYYSQIVNDFQKGDIAEGYSVSREKKESFPLTVTSAQKNPTAFYLCASSRQGQQPQHFGDGTRLSIL.